The rows below give T cell receptor beta chains drawn from one sample of a study of OX40 agonist ivuxolimab in advanced cancers. Sequenced by immunoSEQ multiplex PCR; TCRdb stores in-frame clones only, minus some. The sample lists 20,000 to 30,000 clones, 76% occurring once. The sequenced sample was CD4+ or CD8+ T cells sorted from blood, obtained in a trial of the OX40 agonist ivuxolimab. The receptors originated from an adult with an advanced solid tumor such as melanoma, head and neck, liver or kidney cancer. Both conserved end residues are trimmed from each CDR3. Not all rows give a size; the values are once, few, many and, for expanded clones, a class.

V | size | length | CDR3
TRBV27 | NA | 16 | ASSYRFGPDSYNSPLH
TRBV7-3 | once | 12 | ASSLGQSNNEQF
TRBV6-1 | NA | 13 | ASSGLAGGPGEQF
TRBV5-4 | NA | 15 | ASSPEGGRGGANVLT
TRBV7-2 | few | 11 | ASSLATRDTQY
TRBV6-5 | NA | 11 | ATRDSGANVLT
TRBV4-2 | NA | 15 | ASSRESLARGTETQY
TRBV19 | NA | 12 | ASSPWDRNTEAF
TRBV2 | few | 10 | ASGGSTYEQY
TRBV7-2 | NA | 12 | ASSLDGYNSPLH
TRBV7-2 | NA | 10 | ASSGYRVGAF
TRBV9 | NA | 12 | ASSVEKGSYGYT
TRBV4-2 | NA | 12 | ASSQGRENTEAF
TRBV4-2 | NA | 13 | ASSQGGRVGEKLF
TRBV5-1 | once | 10 | ASSLYQGELF
TRBV7-2 | NA | 13 | ASSLGGISETEAF
TRBV4-1 | NA | 14 | ASSQEGTRNTGELF
TRBV2 | NA | 13 | ASSRSEDANYGYT
TRBV9 | NA | 12 | ASSASQGGNTIY
TRBV14 | few | 12 | ASSQDQQVWGYT
TRBV2 | NA | 10 | ASTQGNYGYT
TRBV6-5 | NA | 9 | ASSYKDEQY
TRBV10-1 | NA | 14 | ASSEASKGATGELF
TRBV6-1 | NA | 11 | ASTSAVNTEAF
TRBV7-3 | NA | 13 | ASSLGGSYNSPLH
TRBV19 | NA | 13 | ASSPKSRGEETQY
TRBV7-2 | NA | 14 | ASSLVGTGATTEAF
TRBV6-1 | NA | 13 | ASSVHRGSYNEQF
TRBV25-1 | few | 16 | ASSASGTSGGRGETQY
TRBV27 | NA | 13 | ASSLRGQGDYGYT
TRBV6-5 | NA | 11 | ASSSDRGRGYT
TRBV30 | medium-sized | 14 | AWSGSETGANTEAF
TRBV5-6 | NA | 13 | ASSEVRLAKNIQY
TRBV7-9 | NA | 10 | ASSLGGLPLH
TRBV7-3 | NA | 16 | ASSSRDDDRGQRNEQF
TRBV6-1 | NA | 11 | ASSEYTKETQY
TRBV7-9 | once | 14 | ASSASGGDRAYEQY
TRBV5-1 | NA | 15 | ASSSSGTSSSGNTIY
TRBV7-2 | few | 17 | ASTRMGAGVRYRYNEQF
TRBV5-5 | NA | 12 | ASSFTGGDHKQY
TRBV18 | NA | 11 | ASSPQGDQPQH
TRBV19 | NA | 11 | ASRSRGADTQY
TRBV7-9 | NA | 12 | ASSLGTGGGGYT
TRBV6-1 | few | 11 | ASSHRGKETQY
TRBV7-2 | NA | 14 | ASSRSGGALSHEQY
TRBV5-1 | once | 14 | ASSLDGAGDYNEQF
TRBV6-6 | NA | 14 | ASSYRPTGLTGELF
TRBV28 | NA | 13 | ASSTQGAYSYEQY
TRBV27 | NA | 12 | ASSLSGQGYGYT
TRBV9 | few | 11 | ASSLSRQETQY
TRBV5-5 | NA | 14 | ASSLLSSGGLGEQF
TRBV21-1 | medium-sized | 13 | ASSKGDRGADTQY
TRBV28 | NA | 12 | ASSFIGGGQPQH